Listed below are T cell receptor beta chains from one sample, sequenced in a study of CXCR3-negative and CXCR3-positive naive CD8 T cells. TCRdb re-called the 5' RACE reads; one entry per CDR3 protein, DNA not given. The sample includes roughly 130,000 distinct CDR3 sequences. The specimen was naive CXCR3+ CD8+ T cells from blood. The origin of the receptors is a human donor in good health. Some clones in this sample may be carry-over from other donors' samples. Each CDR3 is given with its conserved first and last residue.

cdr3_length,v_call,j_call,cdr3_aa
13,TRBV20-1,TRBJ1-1,CSAILDRDTEAFF
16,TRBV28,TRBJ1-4,CASSLRQGYPNEKLFF
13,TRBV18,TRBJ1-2,CASSPPQGYGYTF
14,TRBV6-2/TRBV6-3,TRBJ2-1,CASSYGGLYNEQFF
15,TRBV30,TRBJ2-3,CAWSGGPPSTDTQYF
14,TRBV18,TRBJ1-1,CASSPTTRNTEAFF
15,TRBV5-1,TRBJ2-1,CASSPGWGIYNEQFF
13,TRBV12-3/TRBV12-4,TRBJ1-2,CASSLSGAFGYTF
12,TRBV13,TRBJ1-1,CASSSWDTEAFF
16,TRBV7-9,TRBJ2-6,CASSLSTVYGANVLTF
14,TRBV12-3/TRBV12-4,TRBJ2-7,CASSSRPGSYEQYF
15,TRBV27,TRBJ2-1,CASSLSSEGFDEQFF
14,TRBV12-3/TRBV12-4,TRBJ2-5,CASSFFGLVETQYF
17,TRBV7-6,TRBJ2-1,CASSQRGRQTSYNEQFF
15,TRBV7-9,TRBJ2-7,CASSWRTGSPYEQYF
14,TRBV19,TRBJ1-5,CASKETGVDQPQHF
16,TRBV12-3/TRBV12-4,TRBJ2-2,CASSSGQGGITGELFF
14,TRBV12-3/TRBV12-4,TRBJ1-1,CASSLTGMNTEAFF
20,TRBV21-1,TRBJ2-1,CASSQRGPGTGMSSYNEQFF
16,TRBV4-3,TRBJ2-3,CASSQGLAGVTDTQYF
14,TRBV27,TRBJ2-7,CASSLWTGEYEQYF
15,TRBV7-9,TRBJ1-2,CASLGSRNINYGYTF